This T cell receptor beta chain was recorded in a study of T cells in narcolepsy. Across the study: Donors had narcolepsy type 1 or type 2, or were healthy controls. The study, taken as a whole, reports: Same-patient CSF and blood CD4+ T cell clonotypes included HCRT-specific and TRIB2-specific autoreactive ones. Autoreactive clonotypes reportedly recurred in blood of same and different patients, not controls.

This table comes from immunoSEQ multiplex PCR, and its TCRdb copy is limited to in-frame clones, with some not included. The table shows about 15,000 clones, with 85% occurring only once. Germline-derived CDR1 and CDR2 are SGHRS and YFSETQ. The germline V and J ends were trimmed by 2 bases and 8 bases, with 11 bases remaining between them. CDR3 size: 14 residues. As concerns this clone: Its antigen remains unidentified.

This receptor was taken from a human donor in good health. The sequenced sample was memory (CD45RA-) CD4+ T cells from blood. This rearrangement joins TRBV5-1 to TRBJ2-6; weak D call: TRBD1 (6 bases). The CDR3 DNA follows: TGCGCCAGCAGCTTACAGGGTTGGACCAACGTCCTGACTTTC. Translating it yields CASSLQGWTNVLTF.